Listed here are 30 T cell receptor beta chains from one sample, sequenced in a study of blood T cell repertoires in COVID-19. Generated by immunoSEQ multiplex PCR, the TCRdb table keeps only in-frame clones and is missing some. The table shows some 55,000 clones, with about 76% occurring only once. Input material: peripheral blood. These receptors were obtained from a man between 65 and 85 years old with active or convalescent COVID-19.

The rearrangement links TRBV6-5 to TRBJ2-7, with 9 positions matching TRBD1. Germline trimming cut 2 bases from V and 3 bases from J; bases unmatched to any gene: 5. This CDR3 comprises 15 residues. Germline-derived CDR1 and CDR2 are MNHEY and SVGAGI. Here the CDR3 reads CASSYDPGQGYEQYF. As DNA, the CDR3 is TGTGCCAGCAGTTACGATCCGGGACAGGGCTACGAGCAGTACTTC.

The chain is built from TRBV11-3 and TRBJ2-7; 10 bases match TRBD1. The CDR3 spans 12 residues. Germline V gene data show CDR1 as SGHNT and CDR2 as YENEEA. The V segment lost 10 bases and the J segment 2 bases; nucleotides outside the gene matches: 2. The chain's CDR3 is CATGQGAYEQYF. CDR3 sequence (DNA): TGTGCCACCGGACAGGGGGCCTACGAGCAGTACTTC.

This chain joins TRBV30 and TRBJ2-1, with 13 bases aligning to TRBD2. The germline CDR1 and CDR2 sequences are GTSNPN and SVGIG (reference sequence). The CDR3 has 16 amino acids. The junction had 7 bases not matched to a gene; V was cut back by 0 bases and J by 8 bases. This chain's CDR3 is CAWSVLTSGRADEQFF. CDR3 sequence (DNA): TGTGCCTGGAGTGTACTAACTAGCGGGAGGGCCGATGAGCAGTTCTTC.

This chain links TRBV10-2 with TRBJ2-5; possibly TRBD2 for D (6 bases). V was shortened by 3 bases and J by 2 bases, with 13 bases between the two germline ends. CDR1 WSHSY and CDR2 SAAADI come from the germline V gene. The CDR3 sequence is 15 residues long. CDR3 region: CASSDPRDLQETQYF. CDR3 sequence (DNA): TGCGCCAGCAGTGACCCCCGGGACTTACAAGAGACCCAGTACTTC.

V and J are TRBV2 and TRBJ2-4, with D perhaps matching TRBD2 (6 bases). Germline V gives CDR1 SNHLY, CDR2 FYNNEI. This CDR3 is built from 16 residues. Trimming cost V 5 bases and J 0 bases, with 14 bases left between them. CDR3 region: CASSPREILAKNIQYF. Here the CDR3 DNA reads TGTGCCAGCAGTCCTCGGGAGATCCTAGCCAAAAACATTCAGTACTTC.

This chain joins TRBV24-1 and TRBJ2-2; 7 nucleotides line up with TRBD1. With 2 bases clipped from V and 2 bases from J, the junction kept 7 bases outside the gene matches. Germline V CDR1 and CDR2: KGHDR, SFDVKD. The length of the CDR3 is 17 residues. The CDR3 spells CATSDSRTGPNTGELFF. The CDR3 DNA follows: TGTGCCACCAGTGATTCCCGGACAGGACCCAACACCGGGGAGCTGTTTTTT.

J is TRBJ2-2 and V is TRBV15; D gene unclear. With 0 bases removed from V and 0 bases from J, the gap between germline ends came to 8 bases. This CDR3 has 16 residues. The germline V gene has CDR1 LNHNV and CDR2 YYDKDF (reference sequence). The DNA for the CDR3 is TGTGCCACCAGCAGAGATCTTAACTCGAACACCGGGGAGCTGTTTTTT. The encoded protein is CATSRDLNSNTGELFF.

This clone was seen only once. The V call is TRBV18, the J call TRBJ2-2; the D gene is possibly TRBD1 (6 bases). Deletions cut 2 bases from V and 3 bases from J, with 13 bases between. The CDR3 sequence is 16 residues long. Germline loops: CDR1 KGHSH, CDR2 LQKENI. CDR3 amino acids: CASSPAGQSYTGELFF. Here the CDR3 DNA reads TGTGCCAGCTCACCAGCCGGACAGAGCTACACCGGGGAGCTGTTTTTT.

This rearrangement joins TRBV19 to TRBJ1-5, with 7 bases matching TRBD1. Germline assignment: CDR1 LNHDA and CDR2 SQIVND (reference sequence). The junction had 7 bases not matched to a gene; V was cut back by 5 bases and J by 9 bases. There are 13 residues in the CDR3. The CDR3 protein is CASSPTGVRPQHF. DNA of the CDR3: TGTGCCAGTAGTCCTACAGGGGTTCGGCCCCAGCATTTT.

The genes are TRBV28 and TRBJ2-3; D is possibly TRBD1 (7 bases). Germline loops: CDR1 MDHEN, CDR2 SYDVKM. The CDR3 is made up of 16 amino acids. V was pared by 6 bases and J by 3 bases, with 19 bases between. The CDR3 region has the DNA TGTGCCAGCAGCCCCGGCAGGGGGGCATGGACAGATACGCAGTATTTT. It yields the protein CASSPGRGAWTDTQYF. The variable domain in full, completed from reference TRBV28 and TRBJ2-3, reads DVKVTQSSRYLVKRTGEKVFLECVQDMDHENMFWYRQDPGLGLRLIYFSYDVKMKEKGDIPEGYSVSREKKERFSLILESASTNQTSMYLCASSPGRGAWTDTQYFGPGTRLTVL.

V and J are TRBV19 and TRBJ1-5; a weak D match, TRBD1 (5 bases). The CDR3 is 12 residues long. The ends were cut back, 6 bases at V and 9 bases at J, with 12 bases in the middle. Per germline, CDR1 LNHDA and CDR2 SQIVND (reference sequence). The DNA of the CDR3 is TGTGCCAGTAGGTCCTTCCAGGGGCCCCAGCATTTT. Translating it yields CASRSFQGPQHF.

This clone was counted ten times or more. The CDR3 bases are TGTGCCAGCAGTTTGGGAGTCCACGAGCAGTACTTC. It translates to CASSLGVHEQYF. The J gene is TRBJ2-7, the V gene TRBV12-3 or TRBV12-4, with D perhaps TRBD2 (5 bases). V dropped 3 bases and J dropped 5 bases, with 8 bases sitting between them. The CDR3 runs 12 residues.

The J gene is TRBJ2-7, the V gene TRBV7-3; TRBD2 matches 7 bases. V shed 6 bases, J shed 3 bases, and the junction held 11 bases outside the gene matches. The germline V gene encodes CDR1 SGHTA and CDR2 FQGTGA. CDR3 length: 15 amino acids. The CDR3 region has the DNA TGTGCCAGCAGGTCTAGCGGAGCGGGCTTCTACGAGCAGTACTTC. Residues: CASRSSGAGFYEQYF.

The gene calls are TRBV29-1 and TRBJ2-4; 7 nucleotides align to TRBD1. CDR1 is SQVTM, CDR2 ANQGSEA, per germline. V lost 4 bases and J lost 6; bases outside the gene matches: 6. There are 13 residues in the CDR3. CDR3 DNA sequence: TGCAGCGTTGCGACAGGGAGCGGAAACATTCAGTACTTC. Protein sequence: CSVATGSGNIQYF.

The chain employs TRBV5-1 and TRBJ2-7; possibly TRBD2 for D (5 bases). The germline V gene encodes CDR1 SGHRS and CDR2 YFSETQ. The CDR3 has 14 residues. The V and J ends lost 4 bases and 5 bases respectively, with 16 bases between them. The CDR3 DNA follows: TGCGCCAGCAGCCCGGAGGTCAGATCCCACGAGCAGTACTTC. Translation gives CASSPEVRSHEQYF.

This chain uses TRBV28 with TRBJ1-4, with a tentative D call TRBD1 (5 bases). V was cut by 5 bases and J by 12 bases, with 19 bases left in between. The CDR3 loop spans 14 amino acids. In germline, CDR1 is MDHEN, CDR2 SYDVKM. CDR3 region: CASSLVGGARELFF. The CDR3 DNA reads TGTGCCAGCAGTCTAGTGGGGGGTGCAAGGGAACTGTTTTTT. Full variable domain (rest looked up from reference TRBV28 and TRBJ1-4): DVKVTQSSRYLVKRTGEKVFLECVQDMDHENMFWYRQDPGLGLRLIYFSYDVKMKEKGDIPEGYSVSREKKERFSLILESASTNQTSMYLCASSLVGGARELFFGSGTQLSVL.

The gene calls are TRBV13 and TRBJ1-2; a possible D gene is TRBD1 (6 bases). The V end was cut by 5 bases, the J end by 7 bases, with 17 bases between. The CDR3 is made up of 14 amino acids. From germline, CDR1 is PRHDT and CDR2 FYEKMQ (reference sequence). As DNA, the CDR3 is TGTGCCAGCAGCCCGACAGGTCTAAGGGCTGGCTACACCTTC. It translates to CASSPTGLRAGYTF.

Only a few counts were recorded for this clone. CDR3 residues: CASRAQGTLSYNEQFF. CDR3 DNA: TGTGCCAGCAGAGCACAGGGAACCCTCTCCTACAATGAGCAGTTCTTC. The chain uses TRBV2 and TRBJ2-1, with D possibly being TRBD1 (6 bases). This CDR3 contains 16 residues. Germline V gives CDR1 SNHLY, CDR2 FYNNEI. Deletions cut 6 bases from V and 0 bases from J, with 15 bases between.

The V gene is TRBV25-1, the J gene TRBJ2-5; TRBD2 matches at 10 bases. The V gene's germline CDR1 is MGHDK and CDR2 SYGVNS. The CDR3 spans 16 residues. After removal of 3 bases from V and 3 bases from J, the junction contained 7 bases not matched to a gene. The chain's CDR3 is CASSDFVLAGEETQYF. The CDR3 nucleotides read TGTGCCAGCAGTGATTTCGTTCTAGCGGGGGAAGAGACCCAGTACTTC.

This clone was picked up one time. The gene calls are TRBV10-3 and TRBJ1-1, with D hard to call. Trimming shortened V by 8 bases and J by 9 bases, and 10 bases separated the two germline ends. The CDR3 covers 10 residues. Per the germline V gene, CDR1 is ENHRY and CDR2 is SYGVKD. The CDR3 sequence: CAIGVDQAFF. The CDR3 region has the DNA TGTGCCATCGGAGTCGACCAAGCTTTCTTT.

This clone occurred a few times. V and J are TRBV29-1 and TRBJ1-1, with D uncertain. This CDR3 is 15 amino acids long. The ends were cut back, 0 bases at V and 7 bases at J, with 18 bases in the middle. Looked up from germline, CDR1 is SQVTM and CDR2 is ANQGSEA. CDR3 nucleotides: TGCAGCGTTGAAGATCTTGGCCTCCCTGGAGGTGAAGCTTTCTTT. Translated: CSVEDLGLPGGEAFF.

V is TRBV5-1 and J is TRBJ2-2, with D tentatively TRBD2 (5 bases). Trimming stripped 2 bases from V and 8 bases from J, with 13 bases between. The CDR3 runs 14 residues. The germline V gene has CDR1 SGHRS and CDR2 YFSETQ. The CDR3 region has the DNA TGCGCCAGCAGCTTACCACGGGGTAGGGGGGAGCTGTTTTTT. Protein: CASSLPRGRGELFF.

The chain has TRBV2 and TRBJ1-2; the match to TRBD1 covers 8 bases. Trimming took 8 bases from V and 0 from J; bases not matched to a gene: 2. Germline CDR1 SNHLY, CDR2 FYNNEI. The length of the CDR3 is 13 residues. This CDR3 reads CASSGGPNYGYTF. In nucleotides, the CDR3 is TGTGCCAGCTCAGGGGGCCCTAACTATGGCTACACCTTC. The complete variable domain, with remaining parts taken from reference TRBV2 and TRBJ1-2, reads EPEVTQTPSHQVTQMGQEVILRCVPISNHLYFYWYRQILGQKVEFLVSFYNNEISEKSEIFDDQFSVERPDGSNFTLKIRSTKLEDSAMYFCASSGGPNYGYTFGSGTRLTVV.

The chain has TRBV4-1 and TRBJ2-7; weak D call: TRBD1 (5 bases). V lost 3 bases to trimming and J lost 3 bases, with 15 bases between them. Germline V gene lookup returns CDR1 MGHRA and CDR2 YSYEKL. CDR3 length equals 15 residues. The CDR3 region is CASSHAQGRGYEQYF. The CDR3 nucleotides read TGCGCCAGCAGCCACGCTCAGGGAAGGGGCTACGAGCAGTACTTC.

The chain recombines TRBV5-1 with TRBJ2-2; TRBD2 matches at 10 bases. J was trimmed by 1 base and V by 4 bases; bases with no gene match: 4. Per germline, CDR1 SGHRS and CDR2 YFSETQ. The CDR3 loop spans 16 amino acids. The CDR3 reads CASSPSSGGNTGELFF. In DNA form, the CDR3 reads TGCGCCAGCAGCCCTTCTAGCGGGGGGAACACCGGGGAGCTGTTTTTT.

The table lists this clone with a count of one. The chain links TRBV12-3 or TRBV12-4 to TRBJ2-5; 7 bases are shared with TRBD2. Germline trimming cut 7 bases from V and 7 bases from J; bases unmatched to any gene: 9. The CDR3 is made up of 13 amino acids. In DNA form, the CDR3 reads TGTGCCAGCACCCCGAGAGGGGAGGGGACCCAGTACTTC. The encoded protein is CASTPRGEGTQYF.

The chain joins TRBV30 to TRBJ2-1; 11 nucleotides line up with TRBD2. The CDR3 spans 17 residues. V lost 1 base and J lost 3; bases outside the gene matches: 8. Germline CDR1 and CDR2: GTSNPN and SVGIG (reference sequence). The CDR3 sequence is CAWSGSGRAKNYNEQFF. CDR3 DNA sequence: TGTGCCTGGAGTGGTAGCGGGAGGGCGAAAAACTACAATGAGCAGTTCTTC.

The chain employs TRBV18 and TRBJ1-5; D unclear. The CDR3 totals 14 residues. The germline gives CDR1 KGHSH, CDR2 LQKENI. The germline V and J ends were trimmed by 2 bases and 3 bases, with 8 bases remaining between them. CDR3 sequence reads: CASSPEGINQPQHF. CDR3 DNA: TGTGCCAGCTCACCAGAGGGCATCAATCAGCCCCAGCATTTT.

This clone was recorded many times. At the DNA level, this CDR3 is encoded by other sequences in the same sample as well. The rearrangement joins TRBV5-6 to TRBJ2-7, with 13 bases matching TRBD2. The CDR3 contains 15 residues. The germline V gene encodes CDR1 SGHDT and CDR2 YYEEEE. Trimming cost V 4 bases and J 4 bases; bases outside gene matches: 5. The CDR3: CASSPGLAGQYEQYF. The DNA of the CDR3 is TGTGCCAGCAGCCCGGGACTAGCGGGACAGTACGAGCAGTACTTC.

This chain uses TRBV6-6 with TRBJ1-2, with 8 bases lining up with TRBD1. V lost 5 bases and J lost 7; bases outside the gene matches: 6. The germline CDR1 and CDR2 sequences are MNHNY and SVGAGI (reference sequence). CDR3 size: 13 residues. The DNA for the CDR3 is TGTGCCAGCAGTCCCTCAGGGGGCTCTGGCTACACCTTC. This sequence encodes CASSPSGGSGYTF.